This entry lists 21 T cell receptor beta chains sequenced from one sample in a study of blood T cell repertoires in COVID-19. Assay used: immunoSEQ multiplex PCR; TCRdb lists only in-frame clones, some missing. Among over 300,000 clones listed, about four fifths were seen once. The sequencing sample was made of peripheral blood. Every receptor here comes from a woman aged 45 to 65 with acute or convalescent COVID-19.

This clone was picked up a small number of times. The gene calls are TRBV10-1 and TRBJ2-7; perhaps TRBD1 as D (5 bases). Germline V CDR1 and CDR2: WNHNN, SYGVQD (reference sequence). This CDR3 comprises 14 residues. The V and J ends lost 7 bases and 7 bases respectively, with 20 bases between them. This CDR3 reads CASTSQVRAWEQYV. CDR3 nucleotide sequence: TGCGCCAGCACCTCGCAGGTCAGGGCGTGGGAGCAGTACGTC.

V usage is TRBV10-3 and J usage is TRBJ1-3, with 9 bases fitting TRBD1. Losses at the gene ends were 6 bases for V and 0 bases for J; bases not matched to a gene: 6. The CDR3 sequence is 16 residues long. Germline assignment: CDR1 ENHRY and CDR2 SYGVKD. The CDR3 here is CAIRGQGAFSGNTIYF. CDR3 in DNA: TGTGCCATCAGGGGACAGGGAGCTTTCTCTGGAAACACCATATATTTT.

This chain uses TRBV18 with TRBJ2-6, with D hard to call. V shed 0 bases and J shed 5 bases, with 8 bases lying between them. CDR1 is KGHSH, CDR2 LQKENI, per germline. There are 15 residues in the CDR3. As DNA, the CDR3 is TGTGCCAGCTCACCACCCGGAGACCGGGCCAACGTCCTGACTTTC. Translating gives CASSPPGDRANVLTF.

CDR3 bases: TGCGCCAGCAGCCAAGGGGCAGCGGGGAATGAGCAGTTCTTC. Protein: CASSQGAAGNEQFF. The chain employs TRBV4-1 and TRBJ2-1; 7 nucleotides match TRBD2. Per the germline V gene, CDR1 is MGHRA and CDR2 is YSYEKL. The CDR3 has 14 residues. V shed 1 base, J shed 7 bases, and the junction held 4 bases outside the gene matches.

This chain connects TRBV7-9 to TRBJ2-7; D ambiguous. The V gene's germline CDR1 is SEHNR and CDR2 FQNEAQ (reference sequence). The CDR3 is 13 amino acids. V lost 1 base and J 2 bases, leaving 6 bases between the germline ends. DNA for the CDR3: TGTGCCAGCAGCTTAGAATATGCCTACGAGCAGTACTTC. Residues: CASSLEYAYEQYF.

This clone was observed a few times. The chain employs TRBV9 and TRBJ2-5; tentatively, D is TRBD1 (6 bases). The V end was cut by 4 bases, the J end by 5 bases, with 15 bases between. Germline V gene data show CDR1 as SGDLS and CDR2 as YYNGEE. This CDR3 is built from 14 residues. CDR3 sequence (DNA): TGTGCCAGCAGCTTCCAGGGGTTTCAGGAGACCCAGTACTTC. Residues: CASSFQGFQETQYF. Looking up the rest from reference TRBV9 and TRBJ2-5 gives the full variable domain: DSGVTQTPKHLITATGQRVTLRCSPRSGDLSVYWYQQSLDQGLQFLIQYYNGEERAKGNILERFSAQQFPDLHSELNLSSLELGDSALYFCASSFQGFQETQYFGPGTRLLVL.

The chain employs TRBV2 and TRBJ2-7; a weak D match, TRBD2 (5 bases). Per the germline V gene, CDR1 is SNHLY and CDR2 is FYNNEI. The CDR3 spans 12 residues. Trimming took 2 bases from V and 7 from J, leaving 9 bases between them. The CDR3: CASSERPGEQYF. In DNA form, the CDR3 reads TGTGCCAGCAGTGAAAGGCCGGGGGAGCAGTACTTC.

The chain combines TRBV6-5 with TRBJ2-3; D might be TRBD2 (6 bases). This CDR3 has 14 amino acids. Germline V gene lookup returns CDR1 MNHEY and CDR2 SVGAGI. The germline V and J ends were trimmed by 5 bases and 1 base, with 10 bases remaining between them. CDR3 DNA: TGTGCCAGCAGTAGAAAGCGGGGCACAGATACGCAGTATTTT. Translation gives CASSRKRGTDTQYF.

This clone was observed a single time. The CDR3 spells CASSLVLGTGDRGYTF. As DNA, the CDR3 is TGCGCCAGCAGCTTGGTTTTAGGGACAGGGGATCGGGGCTACACCTTC. The rearrangement links TRBV5-1 to TRBJ1-2; the match to TRBD1 covers 10 bases. Trimming cost V 0 bases and J 8 bases; bases outside gene matches: 10. CDR1 SGHRS and CDR2 YFSETQ come from the germline V gene. The CDR3 extends over 16 amino acids.

This clone was observed once. J is TRBJ1-4 and V is TRBV7-2; TRBD1 agrees at 10 bases. This CDR3 has 13 amino acids. J was trimmed by 8 bases and V by 10 bases; bases with no gene match: 7. Germline CDR1 SGHTA, CDR2 FQGNSA. CDR3 sequence (DNA): TGTGCCACCGGGGACAGGGGAGGGGAAAAACTGTTTTTT. Amino acid sequence: CATGDRGGEKLFF.

This rearrangement joins TRBV7-2 to TRBJ2-3; D is possibly TRBD2 (6 bases). Trimming took off 2 bases at V and 4 bases at J, with 10 bases between the two ends. This CDR3 is built from 14 residues. Germline V gene data show CDR1 as SGHTA and CDR2 as FQGNSA. The CDR3 is CASSLNGGPDTQYF. The CDR3 DNA is TGTGCCAGCAGCTTAAACGGGGGTCCAGATACGCAGTATTTT.

The chain couples TRBV5-1 to TRBJ2-5; 10 bases are a match to TRBD1. Germline CDR1 SGHRS, CDR2 YFSETQ. Losses at the gene ends were 4 bases for V and 1 base for J; bases not matched to a gene: 4. The CDR3 totals 15 residues. CDR3 protein: CASSPGTGVQETQYF. The CDR3 nucleotides read TGCGCCAGCAGCCCCGGGACAGGGGTCCAAGAGACCCAGTACTTC.

The table lists this clone with a few counts. This chain joins TRBV29-1 and TRBJ2-2, with 14 bases lining up with TRBD2. The CDR3 has 13 residues. Germline V gene data show CDR1 as SQVTM and CDR2 as ANQGSEA. Germline trimming cut 7 bases from V and 7 bases from J; bases unmatched to any gene: 2. CDR3 DNA: TGCAGCGCCGGACTAGCGGGGGGCGGGGAGCTGTTTTTT. Translation: CSAGLAGGGELFF.

The rearrangement links TRBV25-1 to TRBJ1-2; D call uncertain. The germline V gene encodes CDR1 MGHDK and CDR2 SYGVNS. V shed 8 bases and J shed 2 bases, with 15 bases lying between them. The CDR3 covers 14 residues. The CDR3 DNA reads as TGTGCCAGCCGGTTGGAACAGAGAAACTATGGCTACACCTTC. This codes for CASRLEQRNYGYTF.

This clone was seen a single time. The chain carries TRBV2 and TRBJ1-5, with 8 bases matching TRBD1. V shed 7 bases, J shed 6 bases, and the junction held 8 bases outside the gene matches. Germline lookup yields CDR1 SNHLY and CDR2 FYNNEI. The CDR3 covers 14 residues. The CDR3 loop is CASNAGGQGQPQHF. The CDR3 DNA reads TGTGCCAGCAATGCAGGGGGCCAGGGTCAGCCCCAGCATTTT.

The gene calls are TRBV5-6 and TRBJ1-2; 9 bases map to TRBD1. The CDR3 runs 15 residues. The junction had 7 bases not matched to a gene; V was cut back by 3 bases and J by 4 bases. The germline V gene has CDR1 SGHDT and CDR2 YYEEEE. The CDR3 DNA follows: TGTGCCAGCAGCTACGGACAGGGGACGAGCTATGGCTACACCTTC. This gives the protein CASSYGQGTSYGYTF.

The chain is built from TRBV25-1 and TRBJ2-7; D may be TRBD2 (5 bases). The V and J ends lost 7 bases and 3 bases respectively, with 7 bases between them. Per germline, CDR1 MGHDK and CDR2 SYGVNS. The CDR3 loop spans 11 amino acids. CDR3 bases: TGTGCCAGCACCGAGGGCTACGAGCAGTACTTC. This gives the protein CASTEGYEQYF.

This chain uses TRBV7-9 with TRBJ2-2, with 7 bases identical to TRBD1. The CDR3 extends over 15 amino acids. The junction had 8 bases not matched to a gene; V was cut back by 5 bases and J by 5 bases. Looked up from germline, CDR1 is SEHNR and CDR2 is FQNEAQ (reference sequence). The CDR3 spells CASSPNRGATGELFF. The CDR3 bases are TGTGCCAGCAGCCCCAACAGGGGAGCTACCGGGGAGCTGTTTTTT.

The chain carries TRBV10-3 and TRBJ1-2; TRBD1 matches at 9 bases. The CDR3 loop spans 14 amino acids. With 10 bases clipped from V and 6 bases from J, the junction kept 12 bases outside the gene matches. Germline V lookup: CDR1 ENHRY, CDR2 SYGVKD. The CDR3 DNA reads as TGTGCCACCCAATTTCAGACAGGGGGGGATGGCTACACCTTC. Residues: CATQFQTGGDGYTF.

This clone showed up just a few times. V and J are TRBV2 and TRBJ2-7, with D tentatively TRBD2 (5 bases). V lost 6 bases and J lost 2, with 14 bases in between. There are 14 residues in the CDR3. The V gene's germline CDR1 is SNHLY and CDR2 FYNNEI. The CDR3 spells CASRRAGPTYEQYF. CDR3 in DNA: TGTGCCAGCAGGAGGGCAGGACCCACCTACGAGCAGTACTTC.

The rearrangement uses TRBV6-1 and TRBJ2-7; the D is unclear. V lost 3 bases, J lost 2 bases, and 11 bases lay in between. This CDR3 comprises 14 residues. CDR1 and CDR2 (germline): MNHNS, SASEGT. The CDR3 spells CASSDGGSTYEQYV. For the CDR3, the DNA is TGTGCCAGCAGTGACGGCGGCTCCACCTACGAGCAGTACGTC.